A selection of T cell receptor beta chains follows, all from one sample in a study of neurological immune-mediated disorders. TCRdb reprocessed the 5' RACE reads via MiXCR and lists one record per CDR3 protein. The sample has about 50,000 distinct CDR3 sequences; around 3.3% are singletons. Sequenced input: PBMCs. Receptors originate from a man aged 35-49 years with multiple sclerosis. Each CDR3 is given with its conserved first and last residue. D genes are given only for firm matches. The size entry is marked missing in some rows and otherwise reads once, few, many or a size class.

j_call,clone_size,v_call,d_call,cdr3_nt,cdr3_aa
TRBJ2-3,.,TRBV5-1,.,TGCGCCAGCAGCCCGGGGGACGGAACCACAGATACGCAGTATTTT,CASSPGDGTTDTQYF
TRBJ2-3,many,TRBV5-1,TRBD1,TGCGCCAGCAGCAGGGACAGGGACAGCACAGATACGCAGTATTTT,CASSRDRDSTDTQYF
TRBJ1-5,many,TRBV3-1,.,TGTGCCAGCAGCCAAGACAGAAATCAGCCCCAGCATTTT,CASSQDRNQPQHF
TRBJ2-3,many,TRBV20-1,TRBD2,TGCAGTGCCACCCCAACTAGCGGGTTCGGATTAGATACGCAGTATTTT,CSATPTSGFGLDTQYF
TRBJ2-2,few,TRBV6-1,.,TGTGCCAGCAGTGTCCTACTAGCGAACACCGGGGAGCTGTTTTTT,CASSVLLANTGELFF
TRBJ1-1,many,TRBV20-1,TRBD1,TGCAGTGCTAGAGATGGGACAGGGAGGACTGAAGCTTTCTTT,CSARDGTGRTEAFF
TRBJ1-5,many,TRBV12-3/TRBV12-4,.,TGTGCCAGCAGTTTAGCGTCTACTGGCAATCAGCCCCAGCATTTT,CASSLASTGNQPQHF
TRBJ2-2,many,TRBV5-1,.,TGCGCCAGCAGCTTGGGTTTCCAGGTGAACACCGGGGAGCTGTTTTTT,CASSLGFQVNTGELFF
TRBJ2-1,many,TRBV7-3,.,TGTGCCAGCAGCTTAGGGGGACATAACAATGAGCAGTTCTTC,CASSLGGHNNEQFF
TRBJ2-5,many,TRBV20-1,.,TGCAGTGCTTCCGACGGGCCGGGGTACCAAGAGACCCAGTACTTC,CSASDGPGYQETQYF
TRBJ1-2,many,TRBV7-6,.,TGTGCCAGCAGCTCCCGGGAGATAGCGCAGAATGGCTACACCTTC,CASSSREIAQNGYTF
TRBJ1-5,many,TRBV20-1,.,TGCAGTGCTGGGGTGGTTGGCAGCAATCAGCCCCAGAATTTT,CSAGVVGSNQPQNF
TRBJ1-2,many,TRBV12-3/TRBV12-4,.,TGTGCCAGCAGCTTAGGGGATGGCTACACCTTC,CASSLGDGYTF
TRBJ2-5,many,TRBV29-1,.,TGCAGCGCCGAGGGGGGGTACCAAGAGACCCAGTACTTC,CSAEGGYQETQYF
TRBJ2-2,many,TRBV7-3,TRBD1,TGTGCCAGCAGCTACCCCCGGGCAGGGGGAACCGGGGAGCTGTTTTTT,CASSYPRAGGTGELFF
TRBJ1-6,.,TRBV20-1,.,TGCAGTGCTAGAGATGGGGGTTCAACCCGATATAATTCACCCCTCAACTTT,CSARDGGSTRYNSPLNF
TRBJ2-7,many,TRBV20-1,.,TGCAGTGCTAGAGATGTCTACGAGCAGTACTTC,CSARDVYEQYF
TRBJ1-2,many,TRBV7-9,TRBD1,TGTGCCAGCAGCTTAGACACAGGGGCCCGGGACTATGGCTACACCTTC,CASSLDTGARDYGYTF
TRBJ1-5,many,TRBV12-3/TRBV12-4,TRBD1,TGTGCCAGCACCCTAGGACAGGGTAGCAATCAGCCCCAGCATTTT,CASTLGQGSNQPQHF
TRBJ2-7,many,TRBV3-1,TRBD1,TGTGCCAGCAGCCCGGGAAAGGGGGCTTTAGAGCAGTACTTC,CASSPGKGALEQYF
TRBJ1-2,many,TRBV7-8,TRBD1,TGTGCCAGCAGCTCGGGACAGAACTATGGCTACACCTTC,CASSSGQNYGYTF
TRBJ2-7,many,TRBV9,.,TGTGCCAGCAGCGCCTACAGTACCCCCTACGAGCAGTACTTC,CASSAYSTPYEQYF
TRBJ1-1,many,TRBV9,.,TGTGCCAGCAGCGCTAGACCTGGGGTCGGCACTGAAGCTTTCTTT,CASSARPGVGTEAFF
TRBJ1-1,many,TRBV6-1,.,TGTGCCAGCAGTGATATACGGGACACTGAAGCTTTCTTT,CASSDIRDTEAFF
TRBJ1-6,.,TRBV5-1,.,TGCGCCAGCAGCTTGGAGGGTTACTCACCCCTCAACTTT,CASSLEGYSPLNF
TRBJ2-2,many,TRBV7-3,.,TGTGCCAGCAGCTTAACGTTCGGGGCGGGAGAGCTGTTTTTT,CASSLTFGAGELFF
TRBJ1-6,many,TRBV6-6,TRBD1,TGTGCCAGCTGCCGGGGTGACAGGGGAACACCCCTCAACTTT,CASCRGDRGTPLNF